The 8 T cell receptor beta chains below all came from one sample that was sequenced in a study of T cell responses to AZD1222 COVID-19 vaccine. This table comes from immunoSEQ multiplex PCR, and its TCRdb copy is limited to in-frame clones, with some not included. Among 160,000 or so clones listed, roughly nine tenths were seen once. The sequencing here drew on peripheral blood, taken 28 days after the second AZD1222 dose. Receptor source: an adult who received the AZD1222 COVID-19 vaccine.

The chain recombines TRBV7-8 with TRBJ2-2; D may match TRBD1 or TRBD2 (5 bases each). V dropped 5 bases and J dropped 3 bases, with 10 bases sitting between them. CDR3 length: 14 amino acids. CDR1 SGHVS and CDR2 FQNEAQ come from the germline V gene. For the CDR3, the DNA is TGTGCCAGCAGCACCGGGACGTACACCGGGGAGCTGTTTTTT. Protein sequence: CASSTGTYTGELFF.

V usage is TRBV6-4 and J usage is TRBJ2-7; 9 bases fit TRBD1. The CDR3 is made up of 13 amino acids. V was clipped by 9 bases and J by 4 bases; unmatched bases: 7. CDR1 MRHNA and CDR2 SNTAGT come from the germline V gene. CDR3 in DNA: TGTGCCAGGGACAGGGGTCAAATTTACGAGCAGTACTTC. It specifies CARDRGQIYEQYF.

This sequence joins TRBV7-6 and TRBJ2-2, with a weak D call TRBD2 (6 bases). This CDR3 region has 20 residues. V was clipped by 0 bases and J by 1 base, with 21 bases between them. The germline V gene has CDR1 SGHVS and CDR2 FNYEAQ. The CDR3 loop is CASSLAFPNSFSGNTGELFF. CDR3 in DNA: TGTGCCAGCAGCTTAGCTTTTCCCAACTCCTTTAGCGGGAACACCGGGGAGCTGTTTTTT.

The V and J genes are TRBV5-1 and TRBJ2-7; a weak D match, TRBD1 (6 bases). V lost 4 bases to trimming and J lost 0 bases, with 14 bases between them. The CDR3 is 15 residues long. Looked up from germline, CDR1 is SGHRS and CDR2 is YFSETQ. The CDR3 nucleotides are TGCGCCAGCAGCGCGAGCTGGACAGACTCCTACGAGCAGTACTTC. Its translation is CASSASWTDSYEQYF. Looking up the rest from reference TRBV5-1 and TRBJ2-7 gives the full variable domain: KAGVTQTPRYLIKTRGQQVTLSCSPISGHRSVSWYQQTPGQGLQFLFEYFSETQRNKGNFPGRFSGRQFSNSRSEMNVSTLELGDSALYLCASSASWTDSYEQYFGPGTRLTVT.

CDR3 bases: TGCGCCAGCAGCCCCGGGGACAGGGTAATAAGCAATGAGCAGTTCTTC. Its protein is CASSPGDRVISNEQFF. This rearrangement joins TRBV5-1 to TRBJ2-1; 9 bases are a match to TRBD1. The CDR3 totals 16 residues. After removal of 4 bases from V and 6 bases from J, the junction contained 11 bases not matched to a gene. Germline lookup yields CDR1 SGHRS and CDR2 YFSETQ.

V is TRBV19 and J is TRBJ1-5; 10 nucleotides line up with TRBD1. With 5 bases clipped from V and 6 bases from J, the junction kept 10 bases outside the gene matches. Germline-derived CDR1 and CDR2 are LNHDA and SQIVND (reference sequence). This CDR3 is 16 amino acids long. CDR3 protein: CASSVYRDRGIQPQHF. Written as DNA, the CDR3 is TGTGCCAGTAGTGTTTACCGGGACAGGGGAATTCAGCCCCAGCATTTT.

This clone turned up a few times. This chain links TRBV27 with TRBJ2-7, with 10 positions matching TRBD2. The CDR3 is made up of 14 amino acids. CDR1 is MNHEY and CDR2 is SMNVEV in the germline V gene (reference sequence). V lost 9 bases, J lost 3 bases, and 8 bases stayed unmatched. The CDR3 region has the DNA TGTGCCAGTAGAGCGGGAGGGGGGATCTACGAGCAGTACTTC. Protein: CASRAGGGIYEQYF.

The V and J genes are TRBV29-1 and TRBJ1-1; TRBD1 might be the D (5 bases). Germline CDR1 and CDR2: SQVTM and ANQGSEA. This CDR3 contains 12 residues. The germline V and J ends were trimmed by 1 base and 4 bases, with 7 bases remaining between them. In DNA form, the CDR3 reads TGCAGCGTTGAAGTGGGGGGCACTGAAGCTTTCTTT. Translated: CSVEVGGTEAFF. The whole variable domain, remainder taken from reference TRBV29-1 and TRBJ1-1, is SAVISQKPSRDICQRGTSLTIQCQVDSQVTMMFWYRQQPGQSLTLIATANQGSEATYESGFVIDKFPISRPNLTFSTLTVSNMSPEDSSIYLCSVEVGGTEAFFGQGTRLTVV.